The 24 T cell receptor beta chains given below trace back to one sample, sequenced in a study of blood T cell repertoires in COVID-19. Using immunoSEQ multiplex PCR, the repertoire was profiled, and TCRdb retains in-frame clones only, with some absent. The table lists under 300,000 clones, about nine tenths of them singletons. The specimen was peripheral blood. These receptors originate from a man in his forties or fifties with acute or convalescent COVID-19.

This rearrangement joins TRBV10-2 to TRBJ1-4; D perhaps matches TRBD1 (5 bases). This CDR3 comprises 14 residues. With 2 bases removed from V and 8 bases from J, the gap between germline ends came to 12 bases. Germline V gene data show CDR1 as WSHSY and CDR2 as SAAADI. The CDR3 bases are TGCGCCAGCAGTGAGAGGCAGGGAGGCGAAAAACTGTTTTTT. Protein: CASSERQGGEKLFF.

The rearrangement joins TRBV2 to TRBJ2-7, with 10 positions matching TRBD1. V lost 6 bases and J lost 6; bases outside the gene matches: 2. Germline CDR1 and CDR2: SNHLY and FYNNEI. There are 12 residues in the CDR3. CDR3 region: CASSRQGAEQYF. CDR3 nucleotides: TGTGCCAGCAGCCGACAGGGGGCCGAGCAGTACTTC. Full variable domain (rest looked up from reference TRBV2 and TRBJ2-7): EPEVTQTPSHQVTQMGQEVILRCVPISNHLYFYWYRQILGQKVEFLVSFYNNEISEKSEIFDDQFSVERPDGSNFTLKIRSTKLEDSAMYFCASSRQGAEQYFGPGTRLTVT.

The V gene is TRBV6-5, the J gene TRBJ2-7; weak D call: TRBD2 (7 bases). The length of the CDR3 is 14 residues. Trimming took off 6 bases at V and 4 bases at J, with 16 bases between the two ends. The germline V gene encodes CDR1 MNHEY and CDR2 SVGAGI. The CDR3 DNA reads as TGTGCCAGCAGATCGACGGGGGGCCGTTACGAGCAGTACTTC. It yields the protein CASRSTGGRYEQYF.

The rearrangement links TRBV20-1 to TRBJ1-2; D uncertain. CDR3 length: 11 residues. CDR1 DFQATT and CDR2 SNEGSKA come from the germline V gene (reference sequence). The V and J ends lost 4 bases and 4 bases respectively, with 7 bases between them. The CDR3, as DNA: TGCAGTGCTAATTCGGGCTATGGCTACACCTTC. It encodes CSANSGYGYTF.

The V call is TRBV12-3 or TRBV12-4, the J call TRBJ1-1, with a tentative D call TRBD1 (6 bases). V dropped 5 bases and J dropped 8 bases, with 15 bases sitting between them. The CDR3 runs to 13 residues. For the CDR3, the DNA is TGTGCCAGCAGTCCCTTTTCCGGGACAGAAGCTTTCTTT. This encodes CASSPFSGTEAFF.

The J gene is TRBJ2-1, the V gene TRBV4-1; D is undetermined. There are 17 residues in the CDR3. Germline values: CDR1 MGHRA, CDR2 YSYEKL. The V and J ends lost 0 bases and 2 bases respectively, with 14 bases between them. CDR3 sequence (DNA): TGCGCCAGCAGCCAAGATCCCCCCCCTGCAGCCTACAATGAGCAGTTCTTC. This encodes CASSQDPPPAAYNEQFF.

The CDR3 is CASSPIQGEGYTF. The DNA of the CDR3 is TGTGCCAGCTCACCAATCCAGGGTGAGGGCTACACCTTC. V usage is TRBV18 and J usage is TRBJ1-2; D is perhaps TRBD1 (5 bases). This CDR3 has 13 amino acids. The V and J ends lost 2 bases and 8 bases respectively, with 12 bases between them. The germline CDR1 and CDR2 sequences are KGHSH and LQKENI.

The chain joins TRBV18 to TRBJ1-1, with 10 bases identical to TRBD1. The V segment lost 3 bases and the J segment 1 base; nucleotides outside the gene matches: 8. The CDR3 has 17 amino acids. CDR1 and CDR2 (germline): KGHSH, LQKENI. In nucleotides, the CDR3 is TGTGCCAGCTCACCGGGGCTGGGACAGGGGTCGAACACTGAAGCTTTCTTT. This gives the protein CASSPGLGQGSNTEAFF.

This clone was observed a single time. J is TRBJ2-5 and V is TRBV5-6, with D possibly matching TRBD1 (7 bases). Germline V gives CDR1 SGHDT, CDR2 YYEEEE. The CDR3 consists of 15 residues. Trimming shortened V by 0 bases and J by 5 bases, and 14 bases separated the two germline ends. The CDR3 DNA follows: TGTGCCAGCAGCTTGGAAGTTTCAGGGGGGGAGACCCAGTACTTC. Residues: CASSLEVSGGETQYF.

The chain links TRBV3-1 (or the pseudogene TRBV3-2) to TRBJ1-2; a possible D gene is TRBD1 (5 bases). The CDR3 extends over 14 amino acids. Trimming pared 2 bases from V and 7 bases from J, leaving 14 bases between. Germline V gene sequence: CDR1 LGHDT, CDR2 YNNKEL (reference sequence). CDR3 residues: CASSQSELGGGYTF. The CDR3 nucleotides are TGTGCCAGCAGCCAATCCGAACTGGGGGGTGGCTACACCTTC.

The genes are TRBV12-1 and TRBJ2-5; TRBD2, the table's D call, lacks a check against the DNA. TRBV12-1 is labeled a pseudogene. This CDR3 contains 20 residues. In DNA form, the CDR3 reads TGTGCCAGCAGCTTTCCGGGACTAGCGGGGGGGCTTGGGTACCAAGAGACCCAGTACTTC. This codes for CASSFPGLAGGLGYQETQYF.

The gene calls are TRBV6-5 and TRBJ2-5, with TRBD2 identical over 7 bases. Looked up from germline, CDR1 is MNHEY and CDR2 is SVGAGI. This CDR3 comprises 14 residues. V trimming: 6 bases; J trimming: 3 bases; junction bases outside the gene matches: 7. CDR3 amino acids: CASSRAGYKETQYF. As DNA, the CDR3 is TGTGCCAGCAGCCGAGCGGGATATAAAGAGACCCAGTACTTC.

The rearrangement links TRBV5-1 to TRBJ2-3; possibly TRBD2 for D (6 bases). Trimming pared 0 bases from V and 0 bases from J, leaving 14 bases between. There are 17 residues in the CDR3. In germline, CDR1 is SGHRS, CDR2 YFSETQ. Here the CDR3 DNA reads TGCGCCAGCAGCTTGGCCTCGGGGGACTTTAGCACAGATACGCAGTATTTT. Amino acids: CASSLASGDFSTDTQYF.

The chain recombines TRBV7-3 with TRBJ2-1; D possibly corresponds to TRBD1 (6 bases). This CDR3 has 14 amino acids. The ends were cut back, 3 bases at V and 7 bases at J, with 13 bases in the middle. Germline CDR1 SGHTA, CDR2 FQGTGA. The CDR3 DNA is TGTGCCAGCAGCTTCTCAGGGGACGGGAATGAGCAGTTCTTC. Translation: CASSFSGDGNEQFF.

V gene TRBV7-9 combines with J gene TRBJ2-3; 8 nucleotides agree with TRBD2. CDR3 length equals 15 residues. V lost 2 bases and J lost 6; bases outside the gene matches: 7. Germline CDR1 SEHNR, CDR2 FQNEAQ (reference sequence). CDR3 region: CASSLSGLESDTQYF. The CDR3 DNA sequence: TGTGCCAGCAGCTTATCGGGACTAGAATCGGATACGCAGTATTTT. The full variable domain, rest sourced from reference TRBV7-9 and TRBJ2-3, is DTGVSQNPRHKITKRGQNVTFRCDPISEHNRLYWYRQTLGQGPEFLTYFQNEAQLEKSRLLSDRFSAERPKGSFSTLEIQRTEQGDSAMYLCASSLSGLESDTQYFGPGTRLTVL.

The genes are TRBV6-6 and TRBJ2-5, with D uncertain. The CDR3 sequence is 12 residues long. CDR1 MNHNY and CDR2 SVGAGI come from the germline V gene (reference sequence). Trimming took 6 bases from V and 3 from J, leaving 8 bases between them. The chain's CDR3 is CASRTREETQYF. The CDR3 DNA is TGTGCCAGCAGGACTCGGGAAGAGACCCAGTACTTC.

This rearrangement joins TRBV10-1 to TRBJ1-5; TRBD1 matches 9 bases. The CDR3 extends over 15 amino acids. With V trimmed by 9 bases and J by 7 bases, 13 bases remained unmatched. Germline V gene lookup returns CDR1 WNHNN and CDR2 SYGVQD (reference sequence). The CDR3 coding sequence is TGCGCCAGACTCATCGGACAGGGGTCGGGACAGCCCCAGCATTTT. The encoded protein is CARLIGQGSGQPQHF.

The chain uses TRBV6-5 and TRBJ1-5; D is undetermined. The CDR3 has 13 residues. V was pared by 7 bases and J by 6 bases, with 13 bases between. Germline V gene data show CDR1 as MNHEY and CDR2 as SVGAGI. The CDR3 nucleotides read TGTGCCAGCAATTCGGGGTTTGGTCAGCCCCAGCATTTT. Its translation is CASNSGFGQPQHF.

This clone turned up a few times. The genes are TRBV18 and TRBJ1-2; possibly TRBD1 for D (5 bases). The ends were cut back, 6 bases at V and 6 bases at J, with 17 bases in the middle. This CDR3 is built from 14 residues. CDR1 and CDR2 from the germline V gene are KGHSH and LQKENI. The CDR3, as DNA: TGTGCCAGCTCTCGACCAGAGTCGGGGGATGGCTACACCTTC. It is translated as CASSRPESGDGYTF.

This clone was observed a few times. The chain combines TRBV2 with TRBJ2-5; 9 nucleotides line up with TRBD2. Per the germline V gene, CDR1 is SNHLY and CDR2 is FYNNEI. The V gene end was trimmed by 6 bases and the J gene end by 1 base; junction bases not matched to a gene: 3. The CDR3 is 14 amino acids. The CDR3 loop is CASSAGGIQETQYF. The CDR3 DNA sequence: TGTGCCAGCAGCGCGGGGGGGATCCAAGAGACCCAGTACTTC.

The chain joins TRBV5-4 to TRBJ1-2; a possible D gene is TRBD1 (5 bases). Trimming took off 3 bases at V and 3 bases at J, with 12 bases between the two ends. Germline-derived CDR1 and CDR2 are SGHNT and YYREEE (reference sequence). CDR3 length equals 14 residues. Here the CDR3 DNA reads TGTGCCAGCAGCTCCAGGGTAGCGGACTATGGCTACACCTTC. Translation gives CASSSRVADYGYTF.

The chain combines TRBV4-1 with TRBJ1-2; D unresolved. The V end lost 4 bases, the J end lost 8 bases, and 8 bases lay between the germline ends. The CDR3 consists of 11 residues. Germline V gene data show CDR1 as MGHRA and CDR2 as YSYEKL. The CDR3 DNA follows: TGCGCCAGCAGCCTGCCGACAGGCTACACCTTC. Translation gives CASSLPTGYTF.

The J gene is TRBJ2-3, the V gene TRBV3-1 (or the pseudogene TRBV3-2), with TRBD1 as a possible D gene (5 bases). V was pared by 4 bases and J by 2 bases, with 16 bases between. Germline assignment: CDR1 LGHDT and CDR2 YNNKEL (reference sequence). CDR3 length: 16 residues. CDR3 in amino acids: CASSPFDVGDTDTQYF. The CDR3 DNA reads TGTGCCAGCAGCCCCTTCGACGTAGGGGACACAGATACGCAGTATTTT.

CDR3 bases: TGCAGCGTTGCGCAGGGGACCGGGGAGCTGTTTTTT. Protein product: CSVAQGTGELFF. The chain recombines TRBV29-1 with TRBJ2-2; the D gene is possibly TRBD1 (6 bases). The CDR3 runs 12 residues. Looked up from germline, CDR1 is SQVTM and CDR2 is ANQGSEA. The V gene lost 4 bases and the J gene lost 5 bases, with 8 bases spanning the gap.